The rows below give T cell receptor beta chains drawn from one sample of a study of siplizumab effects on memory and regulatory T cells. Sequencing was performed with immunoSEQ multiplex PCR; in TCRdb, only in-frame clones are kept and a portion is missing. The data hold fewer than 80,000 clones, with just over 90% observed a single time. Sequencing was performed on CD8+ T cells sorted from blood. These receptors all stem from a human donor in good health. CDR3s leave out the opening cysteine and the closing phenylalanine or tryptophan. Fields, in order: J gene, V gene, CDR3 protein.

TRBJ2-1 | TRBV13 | ASSPLVTGDYNEQF
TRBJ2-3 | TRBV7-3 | ASPPGPDTQY
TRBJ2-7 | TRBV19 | ASSIDGSYSYEQY
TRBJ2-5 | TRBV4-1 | ASSPSAGVETQY
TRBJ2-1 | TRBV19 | ASSIGLDEQF
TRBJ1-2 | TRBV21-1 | ASGRYYGYT
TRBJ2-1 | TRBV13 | ASSSEGLAGAPSSYNEQF
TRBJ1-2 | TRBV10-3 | AISESAGSNGYT
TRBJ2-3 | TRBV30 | AWISGTSGFHTQY
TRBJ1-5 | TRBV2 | ASTTGDLPQH
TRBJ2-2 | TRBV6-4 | ASSDGETGELF
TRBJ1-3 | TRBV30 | AWNMGAGNTIY
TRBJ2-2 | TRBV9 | ASSVGGNTGELF
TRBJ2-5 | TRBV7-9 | ASETSGGPETQY
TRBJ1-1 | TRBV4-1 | ASSQDPVMAGTEAF
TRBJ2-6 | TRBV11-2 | ASSFARGSGANVLT
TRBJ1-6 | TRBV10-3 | AISEVGAEYNSPLH
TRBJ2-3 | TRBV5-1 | ASSWEEGQGTDTQY
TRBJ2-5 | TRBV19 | ASSIELGETQY
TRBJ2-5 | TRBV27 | ASSLGTSGGEETQY
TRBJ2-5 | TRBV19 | ASSMKETQY
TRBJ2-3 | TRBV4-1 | ASSQVPGPGGDTQY
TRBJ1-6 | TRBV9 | ASGQLDSPLH
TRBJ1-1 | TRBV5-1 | ASSFEQMNTEAF
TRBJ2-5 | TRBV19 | ASSIETQETQY
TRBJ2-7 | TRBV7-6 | ASSLGPSGYEQY
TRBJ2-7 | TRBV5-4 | ASSLTGTEQY
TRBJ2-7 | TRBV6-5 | ASSPGTGYEQY
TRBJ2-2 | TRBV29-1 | SVSLAGELF
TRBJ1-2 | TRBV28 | ASSLNYGYT
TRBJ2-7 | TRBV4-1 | ASSQDQAGGLFSYEQY
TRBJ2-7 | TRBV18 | ASSLSGTPIYEQY
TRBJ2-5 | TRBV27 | ASSFGQTQY
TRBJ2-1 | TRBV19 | ASKDLDSYNEQF
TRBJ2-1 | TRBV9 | ASSATSGVYNEQF
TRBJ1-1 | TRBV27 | ASSLSRDRGLVTEAF
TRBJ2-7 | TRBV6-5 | ASAGEGQGYEQY
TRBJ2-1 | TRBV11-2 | ASRVITGSPYNEQF
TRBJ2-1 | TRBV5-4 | ASSFSWGGANEQF
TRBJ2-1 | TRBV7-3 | ASSPGTGHEQF
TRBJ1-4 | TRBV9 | ASSVEGLENEKLF
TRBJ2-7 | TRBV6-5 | ASSEGSPYEQY
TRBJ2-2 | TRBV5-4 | ASSLDGPELF
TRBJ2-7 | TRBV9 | ASSVGGDSYSYEQY
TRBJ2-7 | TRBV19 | ASSMVGYEQY
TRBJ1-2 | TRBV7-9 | ASSLEVGSGNGYT
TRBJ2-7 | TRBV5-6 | ASSLRDGFEQY
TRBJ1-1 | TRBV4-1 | ASKGTDMNTEAF
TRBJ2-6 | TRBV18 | ASSPISVPEGSSGANVLT
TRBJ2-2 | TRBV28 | ASSRGTGELF
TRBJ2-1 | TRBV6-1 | ASSEAGGPPYNEQF
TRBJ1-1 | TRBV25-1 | ASSECPGQGAMEAF
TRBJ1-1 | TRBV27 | ASSFGGANTEAF